The clone carrying this TCR beta chain was seen a few times. Its target is unknown. This specimen belongs to a study of blood T cells in healthy people across ages. Overall study results and limits: Unsorted PBMCs blocked a conclusive comparison of naive and antigen-experienced cells. Comparison with aged donors showed that long-lived donors had more naive CD4+ cells and higher diversity.

J gave up 8 bases and V 6 bases, and 6 bases lay outside the gene matches. The V gene's germline CDR1 is ENHRY and CDR2 SYGVKD. CDR3 length: 15 amino acids. Whenever a sample was processed, at least 6 million PBMCs were isolated. For the second PCR, which ran for roughly 6 to 12 cycles, a sample-barcoded 5' primer and a J-beta primer mix were used. Tagging of each cDNA molecule was performed by a template-switch adaptor with 12 random nucleotides. TCRdb independently ran MiXCR on the 5' RACE reads; one entry per CDR3 protein. The sample shows roughly 1,700,000 distinct CDR3 sequences, roughly 27% of them seen only once.

The chain has TRBV10-3 and TRBJ2-1; 14 nucleotides match TRBD2. This receptor was taken from a woman under 40 in good health. The material sequenced was blood. CDR3 sequence: CAISGTSGSQDEQFF. CDR3 nucleotides: TGTGCCATCAGCGGGACTAGCGGGAGTCAAGATGAGCAGTTCTTC.